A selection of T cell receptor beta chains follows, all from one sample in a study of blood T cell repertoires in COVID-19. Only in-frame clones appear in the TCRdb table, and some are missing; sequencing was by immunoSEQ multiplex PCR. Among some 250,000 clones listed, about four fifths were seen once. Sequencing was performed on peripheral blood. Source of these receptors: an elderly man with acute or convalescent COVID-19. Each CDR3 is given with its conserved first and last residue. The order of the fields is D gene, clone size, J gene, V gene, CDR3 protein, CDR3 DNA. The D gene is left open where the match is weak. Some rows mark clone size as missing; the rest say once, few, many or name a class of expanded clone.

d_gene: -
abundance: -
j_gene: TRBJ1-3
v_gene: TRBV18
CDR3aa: CASSPQAQGQGGNTIYF
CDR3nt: TGTGCCAGCTCACCACAGGCTCAGGGGCAAGGTGGAAACACCATATATTTT

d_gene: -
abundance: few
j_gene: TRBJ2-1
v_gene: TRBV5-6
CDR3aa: CASSFGVREQFF
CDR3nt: TGTGCCAGCAGCTTCGGGGTCCGCGAGCAGTTCTTC

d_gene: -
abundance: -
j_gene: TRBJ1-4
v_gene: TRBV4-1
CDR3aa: CASTRTADANEKLFF
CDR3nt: TGCGCCAGCACCCGGACAGCGGACGCTAATGAAAAACTGTTTTTT

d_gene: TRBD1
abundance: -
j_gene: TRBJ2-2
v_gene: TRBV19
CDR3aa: CASSLDRAFVGGELFF
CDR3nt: TGTGCCAGTAGTCTTGACAGGGCATTCGTTGGCGGGGAGCTGTTTTTT

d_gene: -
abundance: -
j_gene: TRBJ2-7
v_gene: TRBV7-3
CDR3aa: CASSSGGRGGGLEQYF
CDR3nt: TGTGCCAGCAGCTCAGGGGGACGTGGGGGAGGTCTCGAGCAGTACTTC

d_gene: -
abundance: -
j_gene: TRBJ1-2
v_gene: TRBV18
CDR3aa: CASSPQGTNLINYGYTF
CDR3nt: TGTGCCAGCTCACCACAAGGGACAAACCTAATAAACTATGGCTACACCTTC

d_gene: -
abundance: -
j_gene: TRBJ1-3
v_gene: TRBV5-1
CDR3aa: CASSSGFGGGGNTIYF
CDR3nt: TGCGCCAGCAGCTCGGGTTTCGGGGGAGGCGGAAACACCATATATTTT

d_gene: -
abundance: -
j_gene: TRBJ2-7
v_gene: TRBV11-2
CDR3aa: CASSLQEGTLTYEQYF
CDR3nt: TGTGCCAGCAGCTTACAGGAAGGAACATTAACCTACGAGCAGTACTTC

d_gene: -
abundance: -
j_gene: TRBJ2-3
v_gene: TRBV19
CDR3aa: CASSHPGEGDTQYF
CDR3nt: TGTGCCAGTAGTCATCCAGGGGAAGGAGATACGCAGTATTTT

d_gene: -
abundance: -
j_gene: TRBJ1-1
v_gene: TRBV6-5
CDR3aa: CASSTGGTEAFF
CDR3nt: TGTGCCAGCTCCACCGGGGGAACTGAAGCTTTCTTT

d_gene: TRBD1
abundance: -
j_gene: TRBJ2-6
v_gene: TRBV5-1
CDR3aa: CASSRGQGASGANVLTF
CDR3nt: TGCGCCAGCAGCCGGGGACAGGGGGCCTCAGGGGCCAACGTCCTGACTTTC

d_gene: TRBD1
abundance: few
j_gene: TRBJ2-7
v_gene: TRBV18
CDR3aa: CASSSSGGSYEQYF
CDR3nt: TGTGCCAGCTCATCTTCAGGGGGCTCCTACGAGCAGTACTTC

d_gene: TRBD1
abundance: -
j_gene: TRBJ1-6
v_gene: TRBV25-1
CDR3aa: CASSRGQASTPLHF
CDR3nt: TGTGCCAGCAGTCGAGGACAGGCTTCGACACCCCTCCACTTT

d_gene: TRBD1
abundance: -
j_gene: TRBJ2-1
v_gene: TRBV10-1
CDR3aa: CASSGTGTINNEQFF
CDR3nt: TGCGCCAGCAGTGGGACAGGGACGATCAACAATGAGCAGTTCTTC

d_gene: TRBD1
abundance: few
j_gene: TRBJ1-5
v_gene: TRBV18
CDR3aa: CASSPPDRAEPQHF
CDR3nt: TGTGCCAGCTCACCACCGGACAGGGCTGAGCCCCAGCATTTT

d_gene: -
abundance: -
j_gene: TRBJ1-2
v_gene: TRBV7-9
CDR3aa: CASSIGQSNYGYTF
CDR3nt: TGTGCCAGCAGCATCGGACAATCTAACTATGGCTACACCTTC

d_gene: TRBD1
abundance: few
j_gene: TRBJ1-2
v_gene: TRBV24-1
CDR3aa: CATRQGFSYGYTF
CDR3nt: TGTGCCACCCGACAGGGATTTAGTTATGGCTACACCTTC

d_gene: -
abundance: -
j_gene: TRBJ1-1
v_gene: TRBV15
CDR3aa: CATSRDRYGTEAFF
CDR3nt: TGTGCCACCAGCAGAGACAGGTATGGCACTGAAGCTTTCTTT

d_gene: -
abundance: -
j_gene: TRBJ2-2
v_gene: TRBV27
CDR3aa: CASSFGGPPTGELFF
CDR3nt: TGTGCCAGCAGTTTCGGAGGGCCGCCCACCGGGGAGCTGTTTTTT

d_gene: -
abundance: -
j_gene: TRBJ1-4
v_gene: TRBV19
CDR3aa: CASSIRSEKLFF
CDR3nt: TGTGCCAGTAGTATTCGGTCTGAAAAACTGTTTTTT

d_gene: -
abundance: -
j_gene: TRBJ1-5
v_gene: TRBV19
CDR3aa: CASREGMLGGNQPQHF
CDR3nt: TGTGCCAGTAGGGAGGGGATGCTCGGGGGCAATCAGCCCCAGCATTTT

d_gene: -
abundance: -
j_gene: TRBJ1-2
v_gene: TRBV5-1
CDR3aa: CASSLDRAEGGYTF
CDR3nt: TGCGCCAGCAGCTTGGACAGGGCTGAGGGTGGCTACACCTTC

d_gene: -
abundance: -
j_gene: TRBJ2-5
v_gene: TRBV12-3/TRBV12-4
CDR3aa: CASSFGLLETQYF
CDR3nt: TGTGCCAGCAGCTTTGGCCTTTTGGAGACCCAGTACTTC

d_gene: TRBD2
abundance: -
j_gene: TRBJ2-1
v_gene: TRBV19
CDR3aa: CASSPMGLAGGLVTNEQFF
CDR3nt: TGTGCCAGTAGTCCCATGGGACTAGCGGGAGGGCTGGTCACCAATGAGCAGTTCTTC

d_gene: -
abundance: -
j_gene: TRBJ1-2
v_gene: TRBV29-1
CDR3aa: CSVEQGYYGYTF
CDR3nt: TGCAGCGTTGAACAGGGTTACTATGGCTACACCTTC

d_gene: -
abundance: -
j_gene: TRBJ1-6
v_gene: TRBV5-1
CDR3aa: CASSEPGVEALHF
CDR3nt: TGCGCCAGCAGCGAACCAGGGGTAGAGGCCCTCCACTTT

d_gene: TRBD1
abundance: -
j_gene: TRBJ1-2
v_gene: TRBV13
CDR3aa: CASSLLGTGDRGYTF
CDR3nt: TGTGCCAGCAGCTTACTCGGGACAGGGGATCGGGGCTACACCTTC

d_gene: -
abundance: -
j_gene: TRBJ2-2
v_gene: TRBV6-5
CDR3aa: CASRNRAPGELFF
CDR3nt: TGTGCCAGCAGGAACAGGGCGCCAGGGGAGCTGTTTTTT

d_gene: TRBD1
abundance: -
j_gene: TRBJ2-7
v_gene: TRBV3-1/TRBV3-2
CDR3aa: CASSRRTGWYEQYF
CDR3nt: TGTGCCAGCAGCCGCCGGACAGGGTGGTACGAGCAGTACTTC

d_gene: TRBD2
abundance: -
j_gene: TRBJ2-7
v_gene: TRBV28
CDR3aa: CASSEGLVSEQYF
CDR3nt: TGTGCCAGCAGTGAGGGACTAGTCTCCGAGCAGTACTTC

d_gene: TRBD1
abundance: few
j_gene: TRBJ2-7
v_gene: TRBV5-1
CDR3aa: CASSLTGQGYYEQYF
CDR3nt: TGCGCCAGCAGCTTAACGGGACAGGGATACTACGAGCAGTACTTC

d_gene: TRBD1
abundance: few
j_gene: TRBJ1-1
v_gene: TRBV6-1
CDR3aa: CASSEAQGAPVTEAFF
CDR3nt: TGTGCCAGCAGTGAAGCCCAGGGGGCCCCTGTGACTGAAGCTTTCTTT

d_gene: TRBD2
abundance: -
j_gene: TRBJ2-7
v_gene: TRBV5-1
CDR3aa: CASRSSGTPEQYF
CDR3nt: TGCGCCAGCAGGTCTAGCGGGACCCCCGAGCAGTACTTC

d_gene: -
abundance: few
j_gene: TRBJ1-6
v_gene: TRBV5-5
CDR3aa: CASSFNNSPLHF
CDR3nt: TGTGCCAGCAGCTTCAATAATTCACCCCTCCACTTT

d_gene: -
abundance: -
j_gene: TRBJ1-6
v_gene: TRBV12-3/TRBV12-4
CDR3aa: CAGQRLSPLHF
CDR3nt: TGTGCCGGACAGCGACTCTCACCCCTCCACTTT

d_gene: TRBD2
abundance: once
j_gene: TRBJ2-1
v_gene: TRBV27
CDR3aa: CASRPGTTPPEQFF
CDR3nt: TGTGCCAGCCGACCCGGGACTACGCCGCCCGAGCAGTTCTTC